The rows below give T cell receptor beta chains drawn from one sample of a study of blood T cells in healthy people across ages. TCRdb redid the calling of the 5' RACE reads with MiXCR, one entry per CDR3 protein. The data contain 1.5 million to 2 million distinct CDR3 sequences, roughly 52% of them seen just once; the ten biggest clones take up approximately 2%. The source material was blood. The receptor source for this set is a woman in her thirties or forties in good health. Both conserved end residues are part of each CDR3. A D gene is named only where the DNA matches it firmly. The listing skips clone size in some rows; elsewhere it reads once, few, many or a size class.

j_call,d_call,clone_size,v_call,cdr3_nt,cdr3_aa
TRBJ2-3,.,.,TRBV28,TGTGCCAGCACCTCGGGACACTCAGGCGGGATAGATACGCAGTATTTT,CASTSGHSGGIDTQYF
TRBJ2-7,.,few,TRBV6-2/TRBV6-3,TGTGCCAGCAGTCATACAGGGTACGAGCAGTACTTC,CASSHTGYEQYF
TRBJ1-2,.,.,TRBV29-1,TGCAGCGCTGAGGACAGCTACTATGGCTACACCTTC,CSAEDSYYGYTF
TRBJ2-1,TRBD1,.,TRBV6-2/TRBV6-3,TGTGCCAGCAGTGCCGGACAGGGAGCGGACAATGAGCAGTTCTTC,CASSAGQGADNEQFF
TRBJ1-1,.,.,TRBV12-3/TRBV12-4,TGTGCCAGCAGTTTGGGGACTGACACTGAAGCTTTCTTT,CASSLGTDTEAFF
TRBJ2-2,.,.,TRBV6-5,TGTGCCAGCAGTTTCCGGGATAGGGCGGCCGGGGAGCTGTTTTTT,CASSFRDRAAGELFF
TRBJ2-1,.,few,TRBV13,TGTGCCAGCAGCTTAGTCTCCAGGATGAGCTCCTACAATGAGCAGTTCTTC,CASSLVSRMSSYNEQFF
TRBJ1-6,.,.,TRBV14,TGTGCCAGCAGCCAAGGAACCTCACCCCTCCACTTT,CASSQGTSPLHF
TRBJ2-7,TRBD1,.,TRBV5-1,TGCGCCAGCAGCCTACCACCGGGACAGTACCACTACGAGCAGTACTTC,CASSLPPGQYHYEQYF
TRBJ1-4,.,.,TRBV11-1,TGTGCCAGCAGCCCAGACGCCCCAAATGAAAAACTGTTTTTT,CASSPDAPNEKLFF
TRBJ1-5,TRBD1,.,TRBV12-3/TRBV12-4,TGTGCCAGCAGTTTAGGGGGCAGGGGGCCCGAAACTAGCAATCAGCCCCAGCATTTT,CASSLGGRGPETSNQPQHF
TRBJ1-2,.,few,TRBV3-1,TGTGCCAGCAGCCGTGGACTGATCTATGGCTACACCTTC,CASSRGLIYGYTF
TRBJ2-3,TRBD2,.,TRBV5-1,TGCGCCAGCAGACTCGGGACTAGCAATGCAGATACGCAGTATTTT,CASRLGTSNADTQYF
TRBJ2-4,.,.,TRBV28,TGTGCCAGCAGTTTAAGTGAGGGATATACCAAAAACATTCAGTACTTC,CASSLSEGYTKNIQYF
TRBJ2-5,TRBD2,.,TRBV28,TGTGCCAGCAGCGCCCAGCTAGCGGGGGAAGAAGAGACCCAGTACTTC,CASSAQLAGEEETQYF
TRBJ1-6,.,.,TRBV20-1,TGCAGTGCCACCCGGCGGAATTCACCCCTCCACTTT,CSATRRNSPLHF
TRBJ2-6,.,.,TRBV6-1,TGTGCCAGCAGTGAACGGGGGCCGGGAGGGGCCAACGTCCTGACTTTC,CASSERGPGGANVLTF
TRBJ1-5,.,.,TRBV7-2,TGTGCCAGCAGGGGACCCGGGTCGGGCCAGCCCCAGCATTTT,CASRGPGSGQPQHF
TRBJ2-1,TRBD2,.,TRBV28,TGTGCCAGCAGCCCGCCGGGACTAGCGGGGGATGAAAATGAGCAGTTCTTC,CASSPPGLAGDENEQFF
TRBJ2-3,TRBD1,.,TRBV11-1,TGTGCCAGCAGCTTAGCGGGACAGGCTAGCACAGATACGCAGTATTTT,CASSLAGQASTDTQYF
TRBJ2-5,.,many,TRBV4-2,TGCGCCAGCAGCCAAGAATGGGAGACCCAGTACTTC,CASSQEWETQYF
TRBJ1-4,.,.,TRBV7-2,TGTGCCAGCAGCCCTTTTGGGCCAGGGGCGTCTAATGAAAAACTGTTTTTT,CASSPFGPGASNEKLFF
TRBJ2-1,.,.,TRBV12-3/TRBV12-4,TGTGCCAGCAGTTTGTTTGGGGCCTACAATGAGCAGTTCTTC,CASSLFGAYNEQFF
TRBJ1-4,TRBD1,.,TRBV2,TGTGCCAGCAGTTCCAGGGGGGCAGCAACTAATGAAAAACTGTTTTTT,CASSSRGAATNEKLFF
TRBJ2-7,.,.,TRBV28,TGTGCCAGCAGTTTGTGGCAGGGAACCTACGAGCAGTACTTC,CASSLWQGTYEQYF
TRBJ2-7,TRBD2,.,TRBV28,TGTGCCAGCAGTGAAGGCGGGGGGGCTGTCTACGAGCAGTACTTC,CASSEGGGAVYEQYF
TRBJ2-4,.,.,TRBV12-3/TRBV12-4,TGTGCCAGCAAAAAAACAGGGCAAAACATTCAGTACTTC,CASKKTGQNIQYF
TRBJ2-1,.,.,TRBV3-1,TGTGCCAGCAGCCAAGATGCGGGCAGAACCAATGAGCAGTTCTTC,CASSQDAGRTNEQFF
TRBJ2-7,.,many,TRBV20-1,TGCAGTGCCCCGAGGCCTTCAGGGACCTACGAGCAGTACTTC,CSAPRPSGTYEQYF
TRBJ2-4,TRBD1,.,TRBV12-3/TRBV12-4,TGTGCCAGCACCATCTCTGGACAGGAGAGGTCGATGCAGTACTTC,CASTISGQERSMQYF
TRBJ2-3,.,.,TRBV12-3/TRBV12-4,TGTGCCAGCACCCTCCAGCGGGTCGGAAGGACAGATACGCAGTATTTT,CASTLQRVGRTDTQYF
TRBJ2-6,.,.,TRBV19,TGTGCCAGTAGTATTTTAAGGGGTCGCGGGGCCAACGTCCTGACTTTC,CASSILRGRGANVLTF
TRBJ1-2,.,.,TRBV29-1,TGCAGCGCCCTAAGGGGGGGGAGTAACTATGGCTACACCTTC,CSALRGGSNYGYTF
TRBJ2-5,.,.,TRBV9,TGTGCCAGCAGCTCCTCCGGAGCTTCGTCGGAGACCCAGTACTTC,CASSSSGASSETQYF
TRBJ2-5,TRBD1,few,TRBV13,TGTGCCAGCAGTGGGGCCGGGACAGGGATACAGACCCAGTACTTC,CASSGAGTGIQTQYF
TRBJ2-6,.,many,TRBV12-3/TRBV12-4,TGTGCCAGCAGCTTACACTCTGGGGCCAACGTCCTGACTTTC,CASSLHSGANVLTF
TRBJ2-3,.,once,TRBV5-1,TGCGCCAGCAGCTTGAGTCTATTAGCGAATTCCCCTAGCACAGATACGCAGTATTTT,CASSLSLLANSPSTDTQYF
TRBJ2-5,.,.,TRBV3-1,TGTGCCAGCAGCCAAGAACTGGGACAAACTCTGTACTTC,CASSQELGQTLYF
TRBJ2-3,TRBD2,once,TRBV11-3,TGTGCCAGCAGCCCACAAACGGGACTAACTGAAGATACGCAGTATTTT,CASSPQTGLTEDTQYF
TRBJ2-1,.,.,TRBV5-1,TGCGCCAGCAGCCTAGGGCCCCCAGATGAGCAGTTCTTC,CASSLGPPDEQFF
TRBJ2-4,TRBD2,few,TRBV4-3,TGCGCCAGCAGCCAAGATATTGGACTAGCGGGGTCGACCAAAAACATTCAGTACTTC,CASSQDIGLAGSTKNIQYF
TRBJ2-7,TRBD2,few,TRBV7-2,TGTGCCAGCAGCTTAGTAAGCGGGGAATCCTACGAGCAGTACTTC,CASSLVSGESYEQYF
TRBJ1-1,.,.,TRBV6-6,TGTGCCAGCAGTTACTTAAGAGGCTGGAACACTGAAGCTTTCTTT,CASSYLRGWNTEAFF
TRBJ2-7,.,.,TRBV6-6,TGTGCCAGCAGTTACGCGAACGGAGCGGGTGAGCAGTACTTC,CASSYANGAGEQYF
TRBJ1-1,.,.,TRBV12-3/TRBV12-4,TGTGCCAGCAGTCGGGGGGTTGAAGCTTTCTTT,CASSRGVEAFF
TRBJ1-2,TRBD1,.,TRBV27,TGTGCCAGCAGTCCCGGGACAGGGTCAGGCACCTTC,CASSPGTGSGTF
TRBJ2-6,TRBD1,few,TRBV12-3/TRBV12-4,TGTGCCAGCGAGGGACAGGGTACTTCTGGGGCCAACGTCCTGACTTTC,CASEGQGTSGANVLTF
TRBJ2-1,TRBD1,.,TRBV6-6,TGTGCCAGCAACTTCGAAAAGACAGGGCACAATGAGCAGTTCTTC,CASNFEKTGHNEQFF
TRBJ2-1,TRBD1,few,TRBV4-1,TGCGCCAGCAGCCTCACAGGGGAATTTGAGCAGTTCTTC,CASSLTGEFEQFF
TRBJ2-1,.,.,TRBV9,TGTGCCAGCAGCGTAGTTAGACAGAACTACAATGAGCAGTTCTTC,CASSVVRQNYNEQFF
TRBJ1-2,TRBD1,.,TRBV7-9,TGTGCCAGCAGCGCCCAAACAGGGGTTAATGGCTACACCTTC,CASSAQTGVNGYTF
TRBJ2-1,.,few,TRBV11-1,TGTGCCAGCAGCTTAGGGGTCAGGGCGTATGAGCAGTTCTTC,CASSLGVRAYEQFF